These 9 T cell receptor beta chains were sequenced from one sample in a study of blood T cell repertoires in COVID-19. Produced via immunoSEQ multiplex PCR; TCRdb's table is partial and in-frame only. Altogether 200,000 to 250,000 clones are present, about 80% being singletons, with the ten largest covering around 7.8%. The sequencing sample was made of peripheral blood. The receptors originated from a woman older than 75 with COVID-19, enrolled during active disease.

This clone has a handful of counts. The chain is built from TRBV7-9 and TRBJ2-7, with D unclear. This CDR3 has 14 residues. V lost 1 base and J 3 bases, leaving 10 bases between the germline ends. Germline V CDR1 and CDR2: SEHNR, FQNEAQ (reference sequence). CDR3 DNA sequence: TGTGCCAGCAGCTTAGTGAACAGAGTCTACGAGCAGTACTTC. Its translation: CASSLVNRVYEQYF.

V gene TRBV11-3 combines with J gene TRBJ1-2; TRBD1 is a possible D gene (6 bases). Germline assignment: CDR1 SGHNT and CDR2 YENEEA. This CDR3 contains 13 residues. V lost 1 base, J lost 4 bases, and 7 bases lay in between. CDR3 nucleotides: TGTGCCAGCAGCTTAGGCAGGGGCTATGGCTACACCTTC. This encodes CASSLGRGYGYTF.

The chain employs TRBV7-9 and TRBJ1-2; TRBD1 might be the D (6 bases). V was trimmed by 1 base and J by 2 bases, leaving 8 bases between them. The CDR3 is 14 amino acids. Germline assignment: CDR1 SEHNR and CDR2 FQNEAQ (reference sequence). The CDR3 protein is CASSLETGNYGYTF. The CDR3 nucleotides are TGTGCCAGCAGCTTAGAGACAGGCAACTATGGCTACACCTTC. Using reference TRBV7-9 and TRBJ1-2 for the parts outside the CDR3, the full variable domain is DTGVSQNPRHKITKRGQNVTFRCDPISEHNRLYWYRQTLGQGPEFLTYFQNEAQLEKSRLLSDRFSAERPKGSFSTLEIQRTEQGDSAMYLCASSLETGNYGYTFGSGTRLTVV.

The rearrangement links TRBV27 to TRBJ1-1; TRBD1 matches 10 bases. With V trimmed by 5 bases and J by 4 bases, 7 bases remained unmatched. Germline CDR1 is MNHEY and CDR2 is SMNVEV (reference sequence). The CDR3 length is 15 residues. The CDR3, as DNA: TGTGCCAGCAGTCCCGGGACAGGGGCGCGCACTGAAGCTTTCTTT. Translating gives CASSPGTGARTEAFF.

The chain joins TRBV2 to TRBJ1-1; D gene ambiguous. CDR1 is SNHLY and CDR2 is FYNNEI in the germline V gene. The germline V and J ends were trimmed by 4 bases and 10 bases, with 19 bases remaining between them. This CDR3 region has 14 residues. The CDR3: CASSAVGVRLGAFF. CDR3 nucleotides: TGTGCCAGCAGTGCGGTCGGGGTAAGGCTGGGAGCTTTCTTT. Using reference TRBV2 and TRBJ1-1 for the parts outside the CDR3, the full variable domain is EPEVTQTPSHQVTQMGQEVILRCVPISNHLYFYWYRQILGQKVEFLVSFYNNEISEKSEIFDDQFSVERPDGSNFTLKIRSTKLEDSAMYFCASSAVGVRLGAFFGQGTRLTVV.

The V and J genes are TRBV3-1 (or the pseudogene TRBV3-2) and TRBJ2-5, with TRBD2 identical over 8 bases. Germline CDR1 and CDR2: LGHDT and YNNKEL (reference sequence). V lost 1 base and J lost 0; bases outside the gene matches: 7. CDR3 size: 17 residues. CDR3 protein: CASSQGKAGGYQETQYF. The CDR3 DNA reads TGTGCCAGCAGCCAAGGAAAGGCGGGAGGCTACCAAGAGACCCAGTACTTC.

The rearrangement links TRBV4-1 to TRBJ2-1; D is perhaps TRBD1 (7 bases). The ends were cut back, 0 bases at V and 2 bases at J, with 14 bases in the middle. Germline-derived CDR1 and CDR2 are MGHRA and YSYEKL. The CDR3 has 17 amino acids. CDR3 in amino acids: CASSQDQGGQTYNEQFF. CDR3 DNA sequence: TGCGCCAGCAGCCAAGATCAGGGGGGCCAGACCTACAATGAGCAGTTCTTC.

This rearrangement joins TRBV20-1 to TRBJ1-5; D gene unclear. The CDR3 is made up of 14 amino acids. Germline values: CDR1 DFQATT, CDR2 SNEGSKA (reference sequence). V was clipped by 3 bases and J by 0 bases, with 9 bases between them. As DNA, the CDR3 is TGCAGTGCTAGTCTGGGCAATAGCAATCAGCCCCAGCATTTT. This translates into CSASLGNSNQPQHF.

This clone appeared a few times. The chain couples TRBV6-5 to TRBJ1-1; 7 nucleotides line up with TRBD1. The germline gives CDR1 MNHEY, CDR2 SVGAGI. CDR3 length: 14 amino acids. Unmatched junction bases numbered 7, after V lost 5 bases and J lost 4 bases. CDR3 nucleotide sequence: TGTGCCAGCAGTAGGGGGCGAAGTAGCACTGAAGCTTTCTTT. Amino acid sequence: CASSRGRSSTEAFF.